The present entry profiles one T cell receptor beta chain with its context. No antigen is known for it. No base-level quality is on record; no much larger clone is a single base apart. The data derive from a study of CD8 T cells in Susac syndrome (dated by TCRdb to between 2019 and 2020). For context, the study as a whole: Among the Susac syndrome patients who were sequenced, clinically active disease was present in about six and clinical remission was observed in fewer than ten. At the time of blood withdrawal, Susac syndrome patients were either therapy-naive, taking corticosteroids (with some also receiving IVIg), or on IVIg alone. The study used repertoire sequencing to test whether antigen drove CD8+ T cell activation and differentiation in Susac syndrome.

Reading the germline V gene (reference sequence) gives CDR1 GTSNPN and CDR2 SVGIG. Including the terminal cysteine and phenylalanine, the CDR3 comprises 14 residues. Only CDR3 DNA is held: 42 bases, read in frame from base 1. Unmatched junction bases come to 8, with V trimmed by 6 bases and J by 3 bases. High-throughput TCR beta sequencing profiled peripheral blood CD8+ and CD4+ T cells from healthy donors, Susac syndrome patients and multiple sclerosis patients. The Susac syndrome patients fulfilled recently defined diagnostic criteria for either definite or probable disease. Bulk CD8+ and CD4+ T cells were purified by magnetic negative isolation, whereas CD8+ TEMRA cells were enriched by FACS. Blood was drawn into EDTA tubes, processed within 24 hours, and PBMCs were isolated by density gradient centrifugation. PBMCs intended for TCR sequencing were cryopreserved in liquid nitrogen and were subsequently thawed in a 37 degrees C water bath. Purity of sorted or isolated CD4+, CD8+ and CD8+ TEMRA cells was at least 90%.

The study at large found these results: The TCR sequencing and HLA analysis was acknowledged to have included a relatively small number of individuals. No clonal expansion was detected in the CD4+ T cell repertoire of Susac syndrome patients.

RNA was extracted using the RNeasy kit, and roughly 0.45 to 1 microgram was reverse transcribed with random hexamers. TCR beta CDR3 regions were amplified with the immunoSEQ multiplex PCR assay covering 54 Vbeta and 13 Jbeta segments. Bias from PCR amplification was corrected by using a synthetic template baseline for primer optimization and for computational correction. The source study handled its data this way. Reads were assigned to V, D and J genes according to IMGT and analyzed in immunoSEQ Analyzer, with only productive sequences retained. Clonality was computed as one minus Shannon entropy normalized by log2 of the number of productive unique sequences. For each patient and control, public and private clones were evaluated among the 100 most prevalent clones. A clone was defined as Susac-specific if it was absent from the healthy and MS cohorts, from over a thousand published viral clones and from other ImmuneACCESS disease sequences. TCRdb reprocessed the public reads (quality trimming at Q25 with fastp, clone calling with MiXCR) and kept in-frame beta chains. When rows share a CDR3 protein, they turn into one entry using the most common DNA and genes. V and J calls and clone size were set by TCRdb, not the authors. The sample table records approximately 190,000 distinct CDR3 sequences; almost 96% of these occur just once. The ten largest clones capture around 0.096% of the sample.

The chain is encoded by TRBV30 joined to TRBJ1-5; the junction holds 7 bases that match TRBD1. The source material was CD4+ T cells from PBMCs. The receptor comes from a human donor with Susac syndrome. The nucleotides read TGTGCCTGTGCACAGGGGAGCGACAATCAGCCCCAGCATTTT. This yields the protein CACAQGSDNQPQHF. This CDR3, with the reference TRBV30 and TRBJ1-5 proteins standing in past its ends, gives the full variable domain SQTIHQWPATLVQPVGSPLSLECTVEGTSNPNLYWYRQAAGRGLQLLFYSVGIGQISSEVPQNLSASRPQDRQFILSSKKLLLSDSGFYLCACAQGSDNQPQHFGDGTRLSIL.